The sequence of this T cell receptor (beta chain) was determined in a study of T-cell reconstitution after alpha-beta-depleted transplantation in children. Unique molecular identifiers were built into the TCRbeta library. MiXCR, run by TCRdb on the PCR reads, gives a single entry per CDR3 protein. Altogether around 380,000 distinct CDR3 sequences are present, approximately 10% being singletons, with the ten largest covering roughly 5%. Germline V CDR1 and CDR2: MGHRA, YSYEKL. This CDR3 is built from 15 residues. V was cut by 1 base and J by 4 bases, with 11 bases left in between. This rearrangement joins TRBV4-1 to TRBJ1-5, with unresolved D. The clonotype originates from a human donor who donated a stem cell graft to a child with acute myeloid leukemia. This sample comprised PBMCs from the stem cell graft donor, obtained from the stem cell graft. The CDR3 reads CASSQVVKPNQPQHF. The CDR3 DNA reads TGCGCCAGCAGCCAAGTCGTAAAGCCAAATCAGCCCCAGCATTTT.